Following are 9 T cell receptor beta chains from one sample sequenced in a study of blood T cell repertoires in COVID-19. Produced via immunoSEQ multiplex PCR; TCRdb's table is partial and in-frame only. The sample has fewer than 300,000 clones, more than 85% seen once. Sequences were obtained from peripheral blood. Receptor source: a woman aged 30 to 39 with COVID-19, enrolled during active disease.

V usage is TRBV7-6 and J usage is TRBJ2-2, with 8 bases that match TRBD2. The CDR3 sequence is 17 residues long. V shed 0 bases and J 3 bases; nucleotides not matched to a gene: 6. CDR1 and CDR2 (germline): SGHVS, FNYEAQ. This chain's CDR3 is CASSLAGGALDTGELFF. The CDR3, as DNA: TGTGCCAGCAGCTTAGCCGGGGGGGCGCTGGACACCGGGGAGCTGTTTTTT. The whole variable domain, remainder taken from reference TRBV7-6 and TRBJ2-2, is GAGVSQSPRYKVTKRGQDVALRCDPISGHVSLYWYRQALGQGPEFLTYFNYEAQQDKSGLPNDRFSAERPEGSISTLTIQRTEQRDSAMYRCASSLAGGALDTGELFFGEGSRLTVL.

Only one count was recorded for this clone. The chain links TRBV19 to TRBJ1-4; no clear D gene. This CDR3 spans 12 amino acids. The V gene lost 5 bases and the J gene lost 4 bases, with 5 bases spanning the gap. In germline, CDR1 is LNHDA, CDR2 SQIVND (reference sequence). The CDR3 loop reads CASSFLNEKLFF. The CDR3 DNA reads as TGTGCCAGTAGTTTCCTTAATGAAAAACTGTTTTTT.

The chain uses TRBV5-5 and TRBJ1-4; D remains unclear. This CDR3 comprises 14 residues. V was trimmed by 5 bases and J by 5 bases, leaving 13 bases between them. Germline V gene sequence: CDR1 SGHKS, CDR2 YYEKEE (reference sequence). CDR3 protein: CASSLTTSNEKLFF. The CDR3 DNA sequence: TGTGCCAGCAGTTTGACTACATCGAATGAAAAACTGTTTTTT.

The chain carries TRBV11-3 and TRBJ2-3; 7 bases map to TRBD1. The CDR3 extends over 14 amino acids. The germline V gene has CDR1 SGHNT and CDR2 YENEEA. V trimming: 4 bases; J trimming: 1 base; junction bases outside the gene matches: 2. The CDR3 sequence is CASSYGQGTDTQYF. CDR3 nucleotides: TGTGCCAGCAGCTATGGACAGGGCACAGATACGCAGTATTTT.

The rearrangement links TRBV18 to TRBJ2-5; possibly TRBD2 for D (6 bases). Trimming removed 1 base at V and 3 bases at J, with 9 bases between. Germline V gene data show CDR1 as KGHSH and CDR2 as LQKENI. There are 14 residues in the CDR3. DNA of the CDR3: TGTGCCAGCTCACCACGGGACTCAGAAGAGACCCAGTACTTC. Encoded protein: CASSPRDSEETQYF.

This clone showed up just once. V and J are TRBV6-5 and TRBJ1-1, with 7 bases aligning to TRBD1. The germline V gene has CDR1 MNHEY and CDR2 SVGAGI. The CDR3 contains 14 residues. Losses at the gene ends were 4 bases for V and 2 bases for J; bases not matched to a gene: 4. The CDR3, as DNA: TGTGCCAGCAGTTCGACAGGGTTCAACACTGAAGCTTTCTTT. Translating it yields CASSSTGFNTEAFF.

The chain links TRBV6-2 or TRBV6-3 to TRBJ1-2, with 9 bases identical to TRBD1. The V gene's germline CDR1 is MNHEY and CDR2 SVGEGT. This CDR3 is 14 amino acids long. Trimming removed 3 bases from V and 7 bases from J; junction bases left unmatched: 6. The CDR3 DNA sequence: TGTGCCAGCAGTTATGGTTGGACAGGGGTTGGCTACACCTTC. Translating it yields CASSYGWTGVGYTF.

The chain employs TRBV5-1 and TRBJ2-1; 9 nucleotides align to TRBD1. This CDR3 contains 15 residues. J lost 4 bases, V lost 3 bases, and 5 bases had no gene match. Germline values: CDR1 SGHRS, CDR2 YFSETQ. Here the CDR3 reads CASSSGGTGYNEQFF. The DNA of the CDR3 is TGCGCCAGCAGCTCTGGGGGGACAGGGTACAATGAGCAGTTCTTC.

V and J are TRBV25-1 and TRBJ1-6; D unresolved. Germline V gene data show CDR1 as MGHDK and CDR2 as SYGVNS. The CDR3 covers 14 residues. Trimming pared 2 bases from V and 7 bases from J, leaving 9 bases between. CDR3 bases: TGTGCCAGCAGTGAAAATACAGAGAATTCACCCCTCCACTTT. Translated: CASSENTENSPLHF.